This T cell receptor (beta chain) originates from a study of CD8 T cells in Susac syndrome. The CDR3 length is 17 residues. Trimming removed 2 bases from V and 6 bases from J, with 20 bases in between. Germline V gene lookup returns CDR1 MNHEY and CDR2 SMNVEV (reference sequence). When the RNA was reverse transcribed, random hexamers were used with an input of about 0.5 to 1 ug. With immunoSEQ multiplex PCR, TCR beta CDR3 was amplified across 54 Vbeta and 13 Jbeta. TCRdb re-called the immunoSEQ multiplex PCR reads with MiXCR, one entry per CDR3 protein. The sample consists of some 130,000 distinct CDR3 sequences, about 96% of them appearing once.

This receptor was taken from a human donor in good health. The J gene is TRBJ2-1, the V gene TRBV27, with a possible D match to TRBD2 (6 bases). Sequencing was carried out using CD4+ T cells from PBMCs. This chain's CDR3 is CASSLRIRGSRGNEQFF. The CDR3 bases are TGTGCCAGCAGTTTACGGATTCGGGGGTCTCGGGGCAATGAGCAGTTCTTC.